Given below is one TCR beta chain in context. Its antigen is currently unknown. V was cut by 6 bases and J by 9 bases, with 20 bases left in between. The CDR3 is 14 residues long. Germline V gene sequence: CDR1 LGHNT, CDR2 FRNRAP. The record originates from a study of cytomegalovirus exposure and HLA in healthy donors. Study-level points and caveats: A later analysis linked a missense DCLRE1C variant to TCR beta V- and J-gene trimming. HLA alleles were associated with 16,000 or so TCR beta sequences in a later analysis at 0.05 false discovery rate.

The primer mix had 60 Vbeta and 13 Jbeta primers. Profiling relied on immunoSEQ multiplex PCR, and the TCRdb table lists in-frame clones only, not all of them. The sample has over 75,000 clones, over 70% seen once; the top ten hold 6.5% to 8%. This sequence joins TRBV12-5 and TRBJ2-5; possible D gene TRBD1, 6 bases. Sequenced: PBMCs. The TCR was taken from a middle-aged man in good health and CMV-seropositive. CDR3 nucleotides: TGTGCTAGTGGGCCTGGGGGCCAGGGACGATCCCAGTACTTC. Translating gives CASGPGGQGRSQYF.